What follows are 27 T cell receptor beta chains derived from one specimen sequenced in a study of blood T cell repertoires in COVID-19. The method was immunoSEQ multiplex PCR; TCRdb's version includes in-frame clones alone and lacks a portion of them. Here the sample spans approximately 260,000 clones, roughly 85% being singletons. The sample was peripheral blood. The receptors originated from a woman in her 70s with acute or convalescent COVID-19.

This clone was seen just once. This rearrangement joins TRBV6-5 to TRBJ2-5; D perhaps matches TRBD2 (7 bases). V dropped 6 bases and J dropped 5 bases, with 19 bases sitting between them. Germline assignment: CDR1 MNHEY and CDR2 SVGAGI. The CDR3 contains 15 residues. CDR3 nucleotides: TGTGCCAGCAGCCATCGGGGGGCAGGGCTGGAGACCCAGTACTTC. It is translated as CASSHRGAGLETQYF.

This chain links TRBV30 with TRBJ2-7; D call uncertain. The CDR3 runs 12 residues. Germline V gene data show CDR1 as GTSNPN and CDR2 as SVGIG (reference sequence). Trimming pared 4 bases from V and 9 bases from J, leaving 16 bases between. The CDR3 sequence: CAWNSDMSAQYF. CDR3 coding DNA: TGTGCCTGGAATTCCGACATGTCCGCGCAGTACTTC.

This chain joins TRBV30 and TRBJ2-3, with 7 bases identical to TRBD2. Germline V gene data show CDR1 as GTSNPN and CDR2 as SVGIG (reference sequence). There are 13 residues in the CDR3. Unmatched junction bases numbered 6, after V lost 8 bases and J lost 1 base. The CDR3, as DNA: TGTGCCGGTAGCGGGCTTCGCACAGATACGCAGTATTTT. As protein: CAGSGLRTDTQYF.

In DNA, the CDR3 is TGTGCCAGCAGAAGGACGGCGGGGTCCTACGAGCAGTACTTC. This sequence encodes CASRRTAGSYEQYF. The chain uses TRBV6-5 and TRBJ2-7; possible D gene TRBD2, 6 bases. The V and J ends lost 6 bases and 1 base respectively, with 13 bases between them. The CDR3 loop spans 14 amino acids. Germline assignment: CDR1 MNHEY and CDR2 SVGAGI.

CDR3 in DNA: TGTGCCAGCAGTTACTCCGAGGTTTGGGAGACCCAGTACTTC. Residues: CASSYSEVWETQYF. The chain couples TRBV6-6 to TRBJ2-5; D not certain. The CDR3 is 14 residues long. Looked up from germline, CDR1 is MNHNY and CDR2 is SVGAGI (reference sequence). The V end lost 0 bases, the J end lost 5 bases, and 10 bases lay between the germline ends.

V is TRBV5-5 and J is TRBJ1-3, with D uncertain. The germline V and J ends were trimmed by 4 bases and 0 bases, with 8 bases remaining between them. CDR3 length equals 14 residues. Germline CDR1 SGHKS, CDR2 YYEKEE (reference sequence). The CDR3 region is CASSRLSSGNTIYF. CDR3 DNA sequence: TGTGCCAGCAGCCGATTGAGCTCTGGAAACACCATATATTTT.

This clone was seen a handful of times. The identical CDR3 is also encoded by other nucleotide sequences in the sample. V and J are TRBV30 and TRBJ2-5; D gene unclear. CDR3 length: 11 amino acids. Germline V gene sequence: CDR1 GTSNPN, CDR2 SVGIG (reference sequence). Trimming removed 2 bases from V and 5 bases from J, with 6 bases in between. The CDR3 here is CAWSPRETQYF. The CDR3 DNA follows: TGTGCCTGGAGTCCGAGGGAGACCCAGTACTTC.

This clone was seen more than once but under ten times. The chain has TRBV7-2 and TRBJ2-7, with a weak D call TRBD1 (6 bases). V was cut by 2 bases and J by 7 bases, with 15 bases left in between. From germline, CDR1 is SGHTA and CDR2 FQGNSA. This CDR3 spans 14 amino acids. CDR3 sequence: CASSLNQGLGEQYF. In DNA form, the CDR3 reads TGTGCCAGCAGCTTAAACCAGGGGTTGGGGGAGCAGTACTTC.

The chain links TRBV3-1 (or the pseudogene TRBV3-2) to TRBJ1-1; D possibly corresponds to TRBD1 (5 bases). This CDR3 has 14 residues. Trimming cost V 7 bases and J 1 base, with 13 bases left between them. The germline V gene encodes CDR1 LGHDT and CDR2 YNNKEL (reference sequence). The CDR3 DNA reads TGTGCCAGCACCGGGGGAACCGGGAACACTGAAGCTTTCTTT. Translation gives CASTGGTGNTEAFF.

The chain joins TRBV6-2 or TRBV6-3 to TRBJ2-7; TRBD1 might be the D (6 bases). This CDR3 contains 13 residues. The germline V and J ends were trimmed by 5 bases and 1 base, with 9 bases remaining between them. Germline V gene data show CDR1 as MNHEY and CDR2 as SVGEGT. The CDR3 DNA follows: TGTGCCAGCAGTGGACAGATGTCCTACGAGCAGTACTTC. This encodes CASSGQMSYEQYF.

The CDR3 sequence: CASRIGGAGEQYF. CDR3 coding DNA: TGTGCCAGCAGGATAGGGGGGGCGGGGGAGCAGTACTTC. The chain couples TRBV6-5 to TRBJ2-7, with D perhaps matching TRBD2 (7 bases). Between the trimmed V and J ends, which lost 6 bases and 7 bases, there was a span of 16 bases. The CDR3 is 13 residues long. Germline V gives CDR1 MNHEY, CDR2 SVGAGI.

The chain carries TRBV18 and TRBJ1-3; 7 nucleotides line up with TRBD1. CDR1 and CDR2 from the germline V gene are KGHSH and LQKENI. CDR3 length: 16 residues. Trimming cost V 6 bases and J 6 bases; bases outside gene matches: 14. CDR3 in amino acids: CASSPGTAPLANTIYF. The CDR3 DNA reads as TGTGCCAGCTCCCCGGGGACAGCTCCCCTTGCAAACACCATATATTTT.

CDR3 nucleotide sequence: TGTGCCAGTAGGGTCCGGGGCAATCAGCCCCAGCATTTT. Its translation: CASRVRGNQPQHF. V usage is TRBV19 and J usage is TRBJ1-5, with D hard to call. V shed 6 bases and J shed 2 bases, with 8 bases lying between them. Germline V CDR1 and CDR2: LNHDA, SQIVND (reference sequence). The CDR3 contains 13 residues.

This sequence joins TRBV5-6 and TRBJ1-2; D gene ambiguous. There are 14 residues in the CDR3. V was pared by 5 bases and J by 4 bases, with 15 bases between. CDR1 and CDR2 (germline): SGHDT, YYEEEE. CDR3 region: CASSSGQVFYGYTF. CDR3 DNA sequence: TGTGCCAGCAGTTCAGGTCAGGTTTTCTATGGCTACACCTTC.

The chain has TRBV5-1 and TRBJ1-1, with a tentative D call TRBD1 (5 bases). The CDR3 contains 14 residues. V lost 1 base, J lost 4 bases, and 11 bases lay in between. The germline CDR1 and CDR2 sequences are SGHRS and YFSETQ. The CDR3 DNA follows: TGCGCCAGCAGCTTGAGCGGGACCCCCACTGAAGCTTTCTTT. It translates to CASSLSGTPTEAFF. Using reference TRBV5-1 and TRBJ1-1 for the parts outside the CDR3, the full variable domain is KAGVTQTPRYLIKTRGQQVTLSCSPISGHRSVSWYQQTPGQGLQFLFEYFSETQRNKGNFPGRFSGRQFSNSRSEMNVSTLELGDSALYLCASSLSGTPTEAFFGQGTRLTVV.

This clone was picked up a small number of times. The chain employs TRBV4-1 and TRBJ2-2; D might be TRBD1 (5 bases). V was cut by 3 bases and J by 4 bases, with 18 bases left in between. Looked up from germline, CDR1 is MGHRA and CDR2 is YSYEKL. The CDR3 length is 17 residues. CDR3 region: CASSQRSGAGRTGELFF. The DNA for the CDR3 is TGCGCCAGCAGCCAGAGGAGTGGGGCAGGCCGCACCGGGGAGCTGTTTTTT.

This clone was detected a few times. This chain joins TRBV12-3 or TRBV12-4 and TRBJ2-1; the match to TRBD1 covers 8 bases. This CDR3 has 11 amino acids. The V gene end was trimmed by 3 bases and the J gene end by 12 bases; junction bases not matched to a gene: 1. This CDR3 reads CASSFGTGQFF. CDR3 DNA: TGTGCCAGCAGTTTTGGGACAGGGCAGTTCTTC.

J is TRBJ1-2 and V is TRBV5-5, with 8 bases lining up with TRBD1. Trimming took 5 bases from V and 4 from J; bases not matched to a gene: 10. The CDR3 extends over 15 amino acids. Germline V gene sequence: CDR1 SGHKS, CDR2 YYEKEE (reference sequence). This CDR3 reads CASSFQAGGVYGYTF. CDR3 nucleotide sequence: TGTGCCAGCAGTTTCCAAGCAGGGGGCGTCTATGGCTACACCTTC. The whole variable domain, filled in from reference TRBV5-5 and TRBJ1-2, reads DAGVTQSPTHLIKTRGQQVTLRCSPISGHKSVSWYQQVLGQGPQFIFQYYEKEERGRGNFPDRFSARQFPNYSSELNVNALLLGDSALYLCASSFQAGGVYGYTFGSGTRLTVV.

The rearrangement links TRBV2 to TRBJ1-2; D perhaps matches TRBD1 (5 bases). Trimming cost V 2 bases and J 8 bases, with 18 bases left between them. CDR1 SNHLY and CDR2 FYNNEI come from the germline V gene. The CDR3 spans 15 residues. CDR3 residues: CASSESGWRGAGYTF. DNA of the CDR3: TGTGCCAGCAGTGAAAGCGGTTGGCGCGGGGCGGGCTACACCTTC.

The chain couples TRBV5-1 to TRBJ2-7; 8 nucleotides line up with TRBD1. V gave up 4 bases and J gave up 0 bases; unmatched junction bases: 6. The CDR3 contains 15 residues. Germline V gene sequence: CDR1 SGHRS, CDR2 YFSETQ. CDR3 nucleotide sequence: TGCGCCAGCAGCCAAACAGGGGGGAGCTCCTACGAGCAGTACTTC. It specifies CASSQTGGSSYEQYF.

The chain recombines TRBV9 with TRBJ2-7; 11 bases line up with TRBD1. The CDR3 has 16 residues. Per the germline V gene, CDR1 is SGDLS and CDR2 is YYNGEE. The V gene end was trimmed by 0 bases and the J gene end by 2 bases; junction bases not matched to a gene: 4. The CDR3 bases are TGTGCCAGCAGCGTAGCGGGGGGACAGGGGGCCTACGAGCAGTACTTC. Amino acids: CASSVAGGQGAYEQYF. The full variable domain, rest sourced from reference TRBV9 and TRBJ2-7, is DSGVTQTPKHLITATGQRVTLRCSPRSGDLSVYWYQQSLDQGLQFLIQYYNGEERAKGNILERFSAQQFPDLHSELNLSSLELGDSALYFCASSVAGGQGAYEQYFGPGTRLTVT.

This clone has just one count. The chain links TRBV19 to TRBJ2-5; TRBD1 might be the D (5 bases). With 2 bases removed from V and 5 bases from J, the gap between germline ends came to 12 bases. This CDR3 contains 14 residues. CDR1 is LNHDA, CDR2 SQIVND, per germline (reference sequence). CDR3 residues: CASSISRVGETQYF. The CDR3 bases are TGTGCCAGTAGTATATCCAGGGTAGGGGAGACCCAGTACTTC.

This clone was seen a single time. CDR3: CASRPTVGEHYGYTF. DNA for the CDR3: TGTGCCAGCAGGCCGACAGTTGGAGAACACTATGGCTACACCTTC. The V gene is TRBV6-5, the J gene TRBJ1-2; TRBD1 is a possible D gene (5 bases). Germline V CDR1 and CDR2: MNHEY, SVGAGI. The germline V and J ends were trimmed by 6 bases and 3 bases, with 17 bases remaining between them. This CDR3 contains 15 residues.

The chain uses TRBV5-1 and TRBJ2-1; 7 positions match TRBD2. J gave up 4 bases and V 0 bases, and 10 bases lay outside the gene matches. The CDR3 length is 17 residues. Per the germline V gene, CDR1 is SGHRS and CDR2 is YFSETQ. CDR3 bases: TGCGCCAGCAGCTTGGATGGGGAGGGGTCCTTATACAATGAGCAGTTCTTC. Protein: CASSLDGEGSLYNEQFF.

The chain has TRBV12-3 or TRBV12-4 and TRBJ1-5; D gene unclear. This CDR3 region has 13 residues. Trimming shortened V by 3 bases and J by 3 bases, and 6 bases separated the two germline ends. The CDR3 DNA reads TGTGCCAGCAGTTTTACAGACAATCAGCCCCAGCATTTT. This encodes CASSFTDNQPQHF.

V and J are TRBV18 and TRBJ1-5, with 7 bases matching TRBD1. From germline, CDR1 is KGHSH and CDR2 LQKENI. V lost 0 bases and J lost 3; bases outside the gene matches: 5. This CDR3 spans 16 amino acids. The CDR3 DNA follows: TGTGCCAGCTCACCACCGAACAGGGGCGACAATCAGCCCCAGCATTTT. The encoded protein is CASSPPNRGDNQPQHF. The variable domain in full, completed from reference TRBV18 and TRBJ1-5, reads NAGVMQNPRHLVRRRGQEARLRCSPMKGHSHVYWYRQLPEEGLKFMVYLQKENIIDESGMPKERFSAEFPKEGPSILRIQQVVRGDSAAYFCASSPPNRGDNQPQHFGDGTRLSIL.

This chain connects TRBV5-4 to TRBJ2-1; 9 positions match TRBD1. J lost 5 bases, V lost 0 bases, and 6 bases had no gene match. Germline CDR1 and CDR2: SGHNT and YYREEE (reference sequence). This CDR3 contains 16 residues. The chain's CDR3 is CASSLALTGGNNEQFF. The CDR3 DNA is TGTGCCAGCAGCTTGGCCCTAACAGGGGGCAACAATGAGCAGTTCTTC.